These 5 T cell receptor beta chains share one sample of origin, sequenced in a study of shared clonotypes between healthy human individuals. Only in-frame clones appear in the TCRdb table, and some are missing; sequencing was by immunoSEQ multiplex PCR. The sample has fewer than 3 million clones; 80% to 95% are singletons. The sequenced material came from naive CD4+ T cells from PBMCs. The subset is: CD45RA+ positively selected. The receptors were gathered from a man aged 18-30 years in good health. Some clones in this sample may be carry-over from other donors' samples.

The chain is built from TRBV13 and TRBJ2-7; either TRBD1 or TRBD2 may supply D (5 bases each). The CDR3 is made up of 14 amino acids. CDR1 and CDR2 (germline): PRHDT, FYEKMQ (reference sequence). Between the trimmed V and J ends, which lost 5 bases and 4 bases, there was a span of 15 bases. The CDR3 sequence is CASSRPGRPYEQYF. CDR3 nucleotide sequence: TGTGCCAGCAGCCGTCCGGGACGACCTTACGAGCAGTACTTC.

The V gene is TRBV11-1, the J gene TRBJ2-5; 7 positions match TRBD1. The J call may not be correct, given that the DNA end is closer to TRBJ2-7. CDR1 SGHAT and CDR2 FQDESV come from the germline V gene (reference sequence). CDR3 length equals 13 residues. Here the CDR3 DNA reads TGTGCCAGCAGCCCTGGGACAGCCTACGAGCAGTACTTC. Protein: CASSPGTAYEQYF.

V usage is TRBV27 and J usage is TRBJ2-2; D call uncertain. CDR3 length: 17 residues. Germline CDR1 reads MNHEY; CDR2 reads SMNVEV (reference sequence). Trimming removed 0 bases at V and 2 bases at J, with 13 bases between. The CDR3 sequence is CASSLSGWDYNTGELFF. CDR3 sequence (DNA): TGTGCCAGCAGTTTATCGGGCTGGGATTATAACACCGGGGAGCTGTTTTTT.

This chain links TRBV6-1 with TRBJ2-1, with D unresolved. Trimming pared 7 bases from V and 4 bases from J, leaving 14 bases between. CDR3 size: 14 residues. Germline-derived CDR1 and CDR2 are MNHNS and SASEGT. This CDR3 reads CASNQVGSYNEQFF. The CDR3 bases are TGTGCCAGCAATCAGGTCGGCTCTTACAATGAGCAGTTCTTC.

The rearrangement joins TRBV12-1 to TRBJ2-7; TRBD2, the table's D call, lacks a check against the DNA. TRBV12-1 is assigned pseudogene status. The CDR3 loop spans 14 amino acids. The CDR3 region is CASSIPGLVYEQYF. The CDR3 DNA is TGTGCCAGCAGCATCCCGGGACTAGTTTACGAGCAGTACTTC.